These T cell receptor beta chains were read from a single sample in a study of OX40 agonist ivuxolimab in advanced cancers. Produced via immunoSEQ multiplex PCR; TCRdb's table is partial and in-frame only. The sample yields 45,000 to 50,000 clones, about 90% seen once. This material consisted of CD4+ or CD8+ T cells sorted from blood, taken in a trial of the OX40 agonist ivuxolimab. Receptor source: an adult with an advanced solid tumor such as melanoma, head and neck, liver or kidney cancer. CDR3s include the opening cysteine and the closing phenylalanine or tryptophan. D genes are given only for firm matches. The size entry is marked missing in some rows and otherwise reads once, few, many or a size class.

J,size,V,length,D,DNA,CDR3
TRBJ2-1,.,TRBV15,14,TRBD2,TGTGCCACCAGGGGACTAGAGACCTACAATGAGCAGTTCTTC,CATRGLETYNEQFF
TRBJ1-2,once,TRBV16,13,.,TGTGCCAGCAGCCCCAGACAGGTCTATGGCTACACCTTC,CASSPRQVYGYTF
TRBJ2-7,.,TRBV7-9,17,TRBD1,TGTGCCAGCAGCTTTCCCCGGACAGGGGGGTTCTCCTACGAGCAGTACTTC,CASSFPRTGGFSYEQYF
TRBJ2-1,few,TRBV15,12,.,TGTGCCACCAGCACTTCGGGACGCCCGGCGTTCTTC,CATSTSGRPAFF
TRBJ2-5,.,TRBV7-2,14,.,TGTGCCAGCAGCTTACAGGGAACCCTGGAGACCCAGTACTTC,CASSLQGTLETQYF
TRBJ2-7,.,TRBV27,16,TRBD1,TGTGCCAGCAGTTTATCCTGGGACAGGGTTCTCTACGAGCAGTACTTC,CASSLSWDRVLYEQYF
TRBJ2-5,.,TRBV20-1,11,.,TGCAGTGCTATGATAGGAGAGACCCAGTACTTC,CSAMIGETQYF
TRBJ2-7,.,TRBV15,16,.,TGTGCCACCAGCAGTCTTATAGGTGGCGCCTCCTACGAGCAGTGCTTC,CATSSLIGGASYEQCF
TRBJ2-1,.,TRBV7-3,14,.,TGTGCCAGCAGCATCTCGGGACTGAGCAATGAGCAGTTCTTC,CASSISGLSNEQFF
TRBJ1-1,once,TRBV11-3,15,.,TGTGCCAGCGCGCTCCCGGGTCAGGGTCACACTGAAGCTTTCTTT,CASALPGQGHTEAFF
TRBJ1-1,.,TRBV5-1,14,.,TGCGCCAGCAGCTTGGACCCCTTGAACACTGAAGCTTTCTTT,CASSLDPLNTEAFF
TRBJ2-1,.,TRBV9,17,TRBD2,TGTGCCAGCAGCGTAGGGGGAGCGGGGATCTCCTACAATGAGCAGTTCTTC,CASSVGGAGISYNEQFF
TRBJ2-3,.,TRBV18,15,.,TGTGCCAGCTCACCGTTTGGTGAAGGGACAGATACGCAGTATTTT,CASSPFGEGTDTQYF
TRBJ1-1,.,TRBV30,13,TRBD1,TGTGCCTGGAAGGGACAGGGGGTAATGGGAGCTTTCTTT,CAWKGQGVMGAFF
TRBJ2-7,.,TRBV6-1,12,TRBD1,TGTGCCAGCATAAAACAGGGGTACGAGCAGTACTTC,CASIKQGYEQYF
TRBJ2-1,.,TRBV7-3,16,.,TGTGCCAGCAGCTTAAGGGGTAGCGTCGGCCACAATGAGCAGTTCTTC,CASSLRGSVGHNEQFF
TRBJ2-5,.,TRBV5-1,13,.,TGCGCCAGCAGAATTACCGGACAAGAGACCCAGTACTTC,CASRITGQETQYF
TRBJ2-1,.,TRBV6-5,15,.,TGTGCCAGCAGGAACAGGGGAGGCTCCTACAATGAGCAGTTCTTC,CASRNRGGSYNEQFF
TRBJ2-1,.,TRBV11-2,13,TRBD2,TGTGCCAGCGGGACTAGCGGGAGTAATGAGCAGTTCTTC,CASGTSGSNEQFF
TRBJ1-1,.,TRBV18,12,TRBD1,TGTGCCAGCTCAGGCCCGGACAGGAGAGCTTTCTTT,CASSGPDRRAFF
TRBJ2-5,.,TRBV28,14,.,TGTGCCAGCAAGATGGAGGCTAGAGGGGAGACCCAGTACTTC,CASKMEARGETQYF
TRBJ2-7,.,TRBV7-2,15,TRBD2,TGTGCCAGCAGCGGGGCCGGGACTAGAAACTACGAGCAGTACTTC,CASSGAGTRNYEQYF
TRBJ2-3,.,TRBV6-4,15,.,TGTGCCAGCAGTGAAGGGGGAACGGGCACAGATACGCAGTATTTT,CASSEGGTGTDTQYF
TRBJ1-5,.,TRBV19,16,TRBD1,TGTGCCAGTAGTATACGGACAGGTTTTTTCAATCAGCCCCAGCATTTT,CASSIRTGFFNQPQHF
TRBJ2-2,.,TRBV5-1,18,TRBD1,TGCGCCAGCAGCTCGGGACTTCAGGGGGCGGTTAACACCGGGGAGCTGTTTTTT,CASSSGLQGAVNTGELFF
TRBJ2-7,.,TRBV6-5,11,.,TGTGCCAGCAGTTATTGGTACGAGCAGTACTTC,CASSYWYEQYF